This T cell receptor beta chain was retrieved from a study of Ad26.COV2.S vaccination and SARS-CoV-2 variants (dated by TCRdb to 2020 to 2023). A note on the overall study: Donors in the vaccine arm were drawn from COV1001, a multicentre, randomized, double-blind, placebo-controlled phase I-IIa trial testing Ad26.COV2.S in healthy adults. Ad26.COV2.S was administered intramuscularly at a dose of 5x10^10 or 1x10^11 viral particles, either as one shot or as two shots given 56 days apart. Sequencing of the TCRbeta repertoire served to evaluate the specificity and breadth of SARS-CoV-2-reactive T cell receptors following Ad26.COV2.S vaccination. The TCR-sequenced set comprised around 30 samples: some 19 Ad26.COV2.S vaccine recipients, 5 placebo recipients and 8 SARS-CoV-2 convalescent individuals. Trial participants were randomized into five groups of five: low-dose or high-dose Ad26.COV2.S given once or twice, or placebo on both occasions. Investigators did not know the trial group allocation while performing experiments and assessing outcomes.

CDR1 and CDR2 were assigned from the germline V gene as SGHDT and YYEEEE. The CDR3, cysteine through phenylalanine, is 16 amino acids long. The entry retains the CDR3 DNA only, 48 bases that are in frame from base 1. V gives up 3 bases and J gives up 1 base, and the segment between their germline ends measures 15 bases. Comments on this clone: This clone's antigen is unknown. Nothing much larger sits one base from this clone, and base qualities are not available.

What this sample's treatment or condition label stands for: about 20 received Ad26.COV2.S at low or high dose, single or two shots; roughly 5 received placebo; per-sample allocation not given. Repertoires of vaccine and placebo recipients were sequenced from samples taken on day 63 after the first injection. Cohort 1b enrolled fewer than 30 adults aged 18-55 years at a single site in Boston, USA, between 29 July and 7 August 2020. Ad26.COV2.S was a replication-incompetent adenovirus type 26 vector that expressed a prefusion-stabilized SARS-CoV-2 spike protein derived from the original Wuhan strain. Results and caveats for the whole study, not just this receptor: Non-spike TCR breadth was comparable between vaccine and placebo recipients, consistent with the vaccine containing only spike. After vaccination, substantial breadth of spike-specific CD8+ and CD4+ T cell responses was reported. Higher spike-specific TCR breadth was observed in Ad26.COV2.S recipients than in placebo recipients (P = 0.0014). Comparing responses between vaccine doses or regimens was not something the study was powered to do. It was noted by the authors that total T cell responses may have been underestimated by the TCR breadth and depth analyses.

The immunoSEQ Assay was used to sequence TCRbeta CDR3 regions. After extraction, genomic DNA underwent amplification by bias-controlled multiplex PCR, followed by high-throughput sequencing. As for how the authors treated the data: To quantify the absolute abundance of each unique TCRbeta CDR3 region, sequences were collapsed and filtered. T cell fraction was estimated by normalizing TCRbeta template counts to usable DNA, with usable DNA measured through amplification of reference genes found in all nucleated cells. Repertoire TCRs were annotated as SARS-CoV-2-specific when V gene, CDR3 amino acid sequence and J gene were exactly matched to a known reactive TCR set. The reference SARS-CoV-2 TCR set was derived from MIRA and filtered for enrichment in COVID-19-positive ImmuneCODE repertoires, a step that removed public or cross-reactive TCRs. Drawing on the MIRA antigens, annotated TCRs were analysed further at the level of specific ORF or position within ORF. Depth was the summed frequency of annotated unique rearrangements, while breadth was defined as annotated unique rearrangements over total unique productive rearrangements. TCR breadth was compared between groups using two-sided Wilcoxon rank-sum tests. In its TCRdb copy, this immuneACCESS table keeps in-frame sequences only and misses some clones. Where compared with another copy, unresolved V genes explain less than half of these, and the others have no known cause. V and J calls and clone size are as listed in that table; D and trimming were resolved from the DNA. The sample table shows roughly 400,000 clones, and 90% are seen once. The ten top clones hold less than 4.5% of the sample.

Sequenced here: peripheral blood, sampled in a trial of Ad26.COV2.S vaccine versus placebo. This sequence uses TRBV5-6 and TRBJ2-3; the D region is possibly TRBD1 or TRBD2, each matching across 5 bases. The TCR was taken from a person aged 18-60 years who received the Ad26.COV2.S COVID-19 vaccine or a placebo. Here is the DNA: TGTGCCAGCAGCTCGGTCGGGGCGACACGCACAGATACGCAGTATTTT. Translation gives CASSSVGATRTDTQYF.